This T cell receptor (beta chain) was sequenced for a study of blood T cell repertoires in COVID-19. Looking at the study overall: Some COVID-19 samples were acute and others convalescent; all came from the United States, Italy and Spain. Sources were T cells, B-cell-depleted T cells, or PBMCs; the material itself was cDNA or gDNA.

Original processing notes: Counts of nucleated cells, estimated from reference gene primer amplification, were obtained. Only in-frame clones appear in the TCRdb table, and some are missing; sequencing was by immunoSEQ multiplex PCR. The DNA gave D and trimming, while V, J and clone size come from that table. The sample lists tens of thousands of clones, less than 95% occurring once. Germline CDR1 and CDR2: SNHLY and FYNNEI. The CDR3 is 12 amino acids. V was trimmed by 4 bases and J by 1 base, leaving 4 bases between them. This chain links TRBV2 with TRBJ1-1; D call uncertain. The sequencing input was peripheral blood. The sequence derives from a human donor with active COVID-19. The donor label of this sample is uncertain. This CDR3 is CASSGENTEAFF. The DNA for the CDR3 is TGTGCCAGCAGTGGCGAGAACACTGAAGCTTTCTTT.